This T cell receptor beta chain came from a study of blood T cell repertoires in COVID-19 (dated by TCRdb to about 2020). Describing the broader study: Collaborator samples came from the United States, Italy and Spain and covered acute and convalescent phases of COVID-19. Where available, HLA class I and class II types were obtained from metadata supplied by the sample provider rather than from assay-based typing. The repertoires were made available in a free public database intended to serve as a resource for research on the immune response to SARS-CoV-2. Deeply sampled blood TCRbeta repertoires from subjects exposed to, actively infected with, or recovered from COVID-19 were included in the dataset. The material from the prospective study consisted of cDNA or gDNA derived from T cells, B-cell-depleted T cells, or PBMCs. Samples were obtained from the ongoing ImmuneRACE study (first 160 participants) and from 950 to 1,500 subjects provided by 6 global collaborators. A de-identified subject ID, COVID-19 status, age in years and sex were almost always included in the sample metadata. Overall study results and their limits: The amount of clinical and demographic metadata varied by source and participant and was provided uncurated.

TCRbeta CDR3 regions were amplified from genomic DNA by means of the immunoSEQ Assay, a bias-controlled multiplex PCR. As for the authors' bioinformatics: The number of nucleated cells in each sample was estimated from the amplification of reference gene primers within the assay. Sequence reads were collapsed and filtered to measure the absolute abundance of every unique TCRbeta CDR3 rearrangement. For each sample, productive Simpson clonality was calculated as the square root of Simpson's diversity index over productive rearrangements. As stored in TCRdb, this immuneACCESS dataset retains in-frame rearrangements with V and J assigned. A fraction of the clones does not appear; measured against another copy, unresolved V genes explain less than half of the discrepancy, and the remainder lacks a known reason. V and J calls and clone size are given by that table; D and trimming were obtained from the DNA. The sample table holds approximately 220,000 clones, of which around 81% were seen once. Jointly, the top ten make up 6.5% to 8.5% of the sample.

Per the germline V gene, SGHAT is the CDR1 and FQNNGV is the CDR2. Taken from cysteine to phenylalanine, the CDR3 has 18 residues. Left in the record is the CDR3 DNA by itself, 54 bases read in frame from the first base. Between the V and J ends, shortened by 5 bases and 5 bases respectively, the junction contains 27 bases. Participants in the prospective study were enrolled through a virtual design, were aged roughly 18 to 90 years, and lived in roughly 24 United States geographic areas. In the prospective study, participants were assigned to cohorts based on the clinical history participants reported in a screening survey and a study questionnaire. In the prospective study, whole blood, serum and a nasopharyngeal or oropharyngeal swab were collected from each participant by mobile phlebotomists. Additional blood draws and questionnaires over an approximately 2-month period could optionally be provided by prospective study participants. Blood samples from the prospective study were shipped frozen or at room temperature prior to DNA extraction.

About this clone: The antigen it recognizes is unknown. Base qualities are not at hand, and no much larger clone is one base apart.

Sequenced sample: PBMCs or T cells enriched from blood (not recorded which). The sequence derives from a woman aged 35 to 49 with acute COVID-19. Recombination connected TRBV11-2 to TRBJ1-2; TRBD1 is a possible D gene, resting on 5 matching bases. At the DNA level, the sequence is TGTGCCAGCAGCCTTACGATGCTAGGCAGGGCTACTACGTATGGCTACACCTTC. It codes for CASSLTMLGRATTYGYTF.